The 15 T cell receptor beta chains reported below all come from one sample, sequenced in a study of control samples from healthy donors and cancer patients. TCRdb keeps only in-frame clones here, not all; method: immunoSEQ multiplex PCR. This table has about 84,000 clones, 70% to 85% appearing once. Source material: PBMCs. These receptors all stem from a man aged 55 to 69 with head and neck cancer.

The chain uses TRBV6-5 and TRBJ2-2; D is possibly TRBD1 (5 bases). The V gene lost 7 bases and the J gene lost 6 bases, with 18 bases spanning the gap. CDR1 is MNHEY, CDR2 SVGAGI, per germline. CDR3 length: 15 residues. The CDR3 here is CASTSRQGWPGELFF. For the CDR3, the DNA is TGTGCCAGCACCTCTCGGCAGGGCTGGCCCGGGGAGCTGTTTTTT.

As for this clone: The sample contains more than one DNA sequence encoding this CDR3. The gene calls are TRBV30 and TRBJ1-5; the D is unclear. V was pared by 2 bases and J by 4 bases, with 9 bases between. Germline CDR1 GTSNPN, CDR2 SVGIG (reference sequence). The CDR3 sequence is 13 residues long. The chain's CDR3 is CAWSFTGNQPQHF. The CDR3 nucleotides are TGTGCCTGGAGTTTCACGGGGAATCAGCCCCAGCATTTT.

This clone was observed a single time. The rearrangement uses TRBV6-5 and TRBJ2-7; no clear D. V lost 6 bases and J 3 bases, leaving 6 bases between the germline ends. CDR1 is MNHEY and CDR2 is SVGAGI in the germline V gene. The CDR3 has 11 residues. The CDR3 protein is CASSLIYEQYF. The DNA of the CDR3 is TGTGCCAGCAGCCTTATCTACGAGCAGTACTTC.

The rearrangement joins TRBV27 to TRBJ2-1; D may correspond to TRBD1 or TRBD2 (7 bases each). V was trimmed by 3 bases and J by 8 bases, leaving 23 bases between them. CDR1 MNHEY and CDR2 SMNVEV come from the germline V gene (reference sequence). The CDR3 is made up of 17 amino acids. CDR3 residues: CASSLSTSAGGEYEQFF. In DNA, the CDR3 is TGTGCCAGCAGTTTGAGTACTTCGGCAGGGGGGGAATATGAGCAGTTCTTC.

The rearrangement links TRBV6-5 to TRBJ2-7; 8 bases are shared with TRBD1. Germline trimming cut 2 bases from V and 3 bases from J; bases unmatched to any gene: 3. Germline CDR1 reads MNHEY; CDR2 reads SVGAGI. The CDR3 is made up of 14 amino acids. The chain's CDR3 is CASSYGGQVYEQYF. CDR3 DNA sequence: TGTGCCAGCAGTTACGGGGGACAGGTCTACGAGCAGTACTTC.

CDR3 in amino acids: CASSPPALTGVYHEQFF. Here the CDR3 DNA reads TGTGCCAGCAGCCCTCCAGCTTTGACGGGAGTTTACCATGAGCAGTTCTTC. The chain joins TRBV6-2 or TRBV6-3 to TRBJ2-1; weak D call: TRBD2 (6 bases). The CDR3 spans 17 residues. Per germline, CDR1 MNHEY and CDR2 SVGEGT. V dropped 6 bases and J dropped 8 bases, with 26 bases sitting between them.

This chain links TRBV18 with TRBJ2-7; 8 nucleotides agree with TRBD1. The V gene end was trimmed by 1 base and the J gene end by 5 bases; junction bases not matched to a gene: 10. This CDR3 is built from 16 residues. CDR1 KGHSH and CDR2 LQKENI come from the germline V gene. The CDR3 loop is CASSPRGQGAFHEQYF. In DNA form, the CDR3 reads TGTGCCAGCTCACCACGCGGGCAGGGGGCTTTCCACGAGCAGTACTTC.

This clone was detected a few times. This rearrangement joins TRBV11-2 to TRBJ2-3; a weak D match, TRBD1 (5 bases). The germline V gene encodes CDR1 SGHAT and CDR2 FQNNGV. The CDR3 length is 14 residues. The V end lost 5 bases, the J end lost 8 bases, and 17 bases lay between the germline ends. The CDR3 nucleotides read TGTGCCAGCAGCCCTTTTAGACAGATCGGTACGCAGTATTTT. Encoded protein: CASSPFRQIGTQYF.

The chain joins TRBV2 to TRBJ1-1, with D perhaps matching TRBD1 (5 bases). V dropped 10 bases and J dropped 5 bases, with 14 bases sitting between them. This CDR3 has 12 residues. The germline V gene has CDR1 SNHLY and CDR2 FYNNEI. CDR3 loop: CANSWGGTEAFF. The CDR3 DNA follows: TGTGCCAACTCTTGGGGGGGTACTGAAGCTTTCTTT.

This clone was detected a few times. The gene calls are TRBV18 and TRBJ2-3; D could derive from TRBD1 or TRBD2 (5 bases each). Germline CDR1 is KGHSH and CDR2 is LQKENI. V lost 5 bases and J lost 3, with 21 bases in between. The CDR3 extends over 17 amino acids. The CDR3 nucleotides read TGTGCCAGCTCAGCGATATACCGGGACCGAGGAACAGATACGCAGTATTTT. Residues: CASSAIYRDRGTDTQYF.

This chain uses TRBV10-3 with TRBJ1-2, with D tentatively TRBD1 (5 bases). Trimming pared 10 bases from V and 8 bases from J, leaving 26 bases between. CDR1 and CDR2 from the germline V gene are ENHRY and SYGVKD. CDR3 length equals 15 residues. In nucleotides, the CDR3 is TGTGCCACCCAGTTCGGGGGGGGTGCGTTAAACGGCTACACCTTC. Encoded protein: CATQFGGGALNGYTF.

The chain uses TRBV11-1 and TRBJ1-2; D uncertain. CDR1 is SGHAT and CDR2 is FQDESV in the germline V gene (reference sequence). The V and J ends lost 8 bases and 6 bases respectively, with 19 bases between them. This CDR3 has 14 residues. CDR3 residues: CASARPEQTHGYTF. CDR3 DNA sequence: TGTGCCAGCGCCCGGCCCGAACAGACTCATGGCTACACCTTC.

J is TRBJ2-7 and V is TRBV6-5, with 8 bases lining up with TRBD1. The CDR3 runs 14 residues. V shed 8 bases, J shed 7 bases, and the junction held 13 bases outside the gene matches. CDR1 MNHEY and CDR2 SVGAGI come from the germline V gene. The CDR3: CASYPTGGSKEQYF. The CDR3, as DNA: TGTGCCAGCTATCCAACAGGGGGTTCTAAAGAGCAGTACTTC.

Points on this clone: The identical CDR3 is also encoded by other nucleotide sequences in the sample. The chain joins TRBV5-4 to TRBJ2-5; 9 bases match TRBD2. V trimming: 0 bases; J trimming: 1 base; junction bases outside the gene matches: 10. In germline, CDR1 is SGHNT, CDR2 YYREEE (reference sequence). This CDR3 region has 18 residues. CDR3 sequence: CASSLGGLAGSLQETQYF. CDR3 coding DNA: TGTGCCAGCAGCTTGGGTGGCCTAGCGGGATCCCTCCAAGAGACCCAGTACTTC.

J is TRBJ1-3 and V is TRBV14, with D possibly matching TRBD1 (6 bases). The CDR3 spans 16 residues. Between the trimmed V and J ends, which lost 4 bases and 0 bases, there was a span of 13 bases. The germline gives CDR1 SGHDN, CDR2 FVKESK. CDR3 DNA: TGTGCCAGCAGCCGGGACACCCTTCACTCTGGAAACACCATATATTTT. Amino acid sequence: CASSRDTLHSGNTIYF.